Detailed here is one T cell receptor (beta chain). The antigen is undetermined. The data were obtained in a study of cytomegalovirus exposure and HLA in healthy donors. General study findings and limits: Researchers had no immune exposure information except CMV serostatus available. TCR beta sequences reportedly predicted most subjects' HLA-A and HLA-B alleles accurately.

Primers: 60 Vbeta forward and 13 Jbeta reverse. Assay: immunoSEQ multiplex PCR; the TCRdb copy retains only in-frame clones and omits some. Of 150,000 to 250,000 clones in the sample, roughly four fifths were seen once. While unrecorded immune exposures were likely, the donors were nominally healthy when sampled. Sequenced input: PBMCs. This sequence originates from a young man in good health and CMV-seronegative.

The DNA for the CDR3 is TGTGCCAGCAGTCTTAACACCGACTACGAGCAGTACTTC. Protein: CASSLNTDYEQYF. The chain carries TRBV27 and TRBJ2-7; D ambiguous. The CDR3 loop spans 13 amino acids. Per the germline V gene, CDR1 is MNHEY and CDR2 is SMNVEV (reference sequence). The V end lost 5 bases, the J end lost 3 bases, and 11 bases lay between the germline ends.